The 7 T cell receptor beta chains presented below share a single source sample, sequenced in a study of CD8 T cells in Susac syndrome. With random hexamers, roughly 0.45 to 1 ug RNA was reverse transcribed. Using its own MiXCR run on the immunoSEQ multiplex PCR reads, TCRdb lists one record per CDR3 protein. The sample has about 140,000 distinct CDR3 sequences; approximately 95% are singletons. The sequencing sample was made of CD4+ T cells from PBMCs. Every receptor here comes from a human donor with Susac syndrome.

The chain couples TRBV4-2 to TRBJ2-7; tentative D call: TRBD1 (5 bases). Trimming stripped 1 base from V and 5 bases from J, with 9 bases between. The CDR3 covers 13 residues. Germline CDR1 and CDR2: LGHNA and YNFKEQ. The CDR3, as DNA: TGTGCCAGCAGCCAAGTAGGGGCCCACGAGCAGTACTTC. This gives the protein CASSQVGAHEQYF.

This rearrangement joins TRBV18 to TRBJ2-4, with D maybe TRBD1 (5 bases). The V gene's germline CDR1 is KGHSH and CDR2 LQKENI. V lost 6 bases and J 7 bases, leaving 22 bases between the germline ends. The CDR3 covers 16 residues. In DNA, the CDR3 is TGTGCCAGCTCCGAAGGAGTTGGACACGTACTTAACATTCAGTACTTC. It codes for CASSEGVGHVLNIQYF.

This clonotype has only one observation. This chain connects TRBV4-1 to TRBJ1-2; D is undetermined. The CDR3 covers 13 residues. Germline V gives CDR1 MGHRA, CDR2 YSYEKL. V lost 0 bases and J 11 bases, leaving 13 bases between the germline ends. The CDR3 coding sequence is TGCGCCAGCAGCCAAGATAAGGAGTCTCGATACACCTTC. This sequence encodes CASSQDKESRYTF.

The chain joins TRBV3-1 to TRBJ2-5; D is undetermined. This CDR3 is built from 12 residues. Germline V lookup: CDR1 LGHDT, CDR2 YNNKEL (reference sequence). V dropped 1 base and J dropped 5 bases, with 5 bases sitting between them. This chain's CDR3 is CASSQGRETQYF. In DNA form, the CDR3 reads TGTGCCAGCAGCCAAGGGCGGGAGACCCAGTACTTC.

J is TRBJ2-1 and V is TRBV4-2; D may be TRBD1 (6 bases). V dropped 3 bases and J dropped 4 bases, with 7 bases sitting between them. The CDR3 is 13 amino acids. Germline lookup yields CDR1 LGHNA and CDR2 YNFKEQ. The CDR3 DNA reads TGTGCCAGCAGCCATACAGGGTACAATGAGCAGTTCTTC. Translated, it gives CASSHTGYNEQFF.

This clonotype appeared a single time. The chain joins TRBV28 to TRBJ2-7, with D unclear. Germline assignment: CDR1 MDHEN and CDR2 SYDVKM. The V end lost 5 bases, the J end lost 6 bases, and 11 bases lay between the germline ends. The CDR3 sequence is 12 residues long. CDR3 loop: CASSLQLFEQYF. For the CDR3, the DNA is TGTGCCAGCAGTCTCCAATTATTCGAGCAGTACTTC. Full variable domain (outside the CDR3, taken from reference TRBV28 and TRBJ2-7): DVKVTQSSRYLVKRTGEKVFLECVQDMDHENMFWYRQDPGLGLRLIYFSYDVKMKEKGDIPEGYSVSREKKERFSLILESASTNQTSMYLCASSLQLFEQYFGPGTRLTVT.

The V call is TRBV12-3 or TRBV12-4, the J call TRBJ1-1; no definite D call. Deletions cut 4 bases from V and 1 base from J, with 4 bases between. The CDR3 is made up of 12 amino acids. CDR3 loop: CASSYTNTEAFF. CDR3 bases: TGTGCCAGCAGTTACACGAACACTGAAGCTTTCTTT.